A single sample gave rise to the 28 T cell receptor beta chains below, sequenced in a study of T cells expressing NK-cell markers (dated by TCRdb to 2018 to 2021). The library was prepared using 5' RACE. The sample was run on an Illumina HiSeq 2000. After TCRdb reprocessed the reads, each CDR3 protein sequence was kept as one row, without DNA. The table for this sample lists 400,000 to 550,000 distinct CDR3 sequences. The top ten hold more than 7% of the sample. The sequenced material came from blood T cells: a sorted CD56 or NKG2C T cell subset, CD4+ or CD8+ T cells, or bulk PBMC T cells (not recorded which). The receptor set was obtained from a woman between 18 and 69 years old in good health.

This CDR3 reads CASSQSRTSTDTQYF. The rearrangement links TRBV3-1 to TRBJ2-3. Germline V gives CDR1 LGHDT, CDR2 YNNKEL (reference sequence). This CDR3 has 15 amino acids.

The V gene is TRBV20-1, the J gene TRBJ2-1; as DNA is missing, the TRBD1 call by TCRdb cannot be tested. Per germline, CDR1 DFQATT and CDR2 SNEGSKA (reference sequence). The CDR3 spans 14 residues. The CDR3 sequence: CSAPGTGDYNEQFF.

V usage is TRBV5-1 and J usage is TRBJ2-7; with no DNA, the TCRdb D assignment of TRBD2 cannot be verified. CDR3 length: 13 residues. Germline CDR1 reads SGHRS; CDR2 reads YFSETQ. CDR3: CASSFTGGGEQYF.

The rearrangement links TRBV4-1 to TRBJ2-1; lacking DNA, the TRBD2 call made by TCRdb goes unchecked. There are 12 residues in the CDR3. Germline CDR1 and CDR2: MGHRA and YSYEKL. CDR3 sequence reads: CASSQVAGEQFF.

J is TRBJ2-3 and V is TRBV6-5; lacking DNA, the TRBD1 call made by TCRdb goes unchecked. Germline V gene sequence: CDR1 MNHEY, CDR2 SVGAGI. The CDR3 totals 14 residues. CDR3: CASSSTRGQDTQYF.

The chain uses TRBV7-9 and TRBJ1-2; as DNA is missing, the TRBD1 call by TCRdb cannot be tested. CDR1 is SEHNR and CDR2 is FQNEAQ in the germline V gene (reference sequence). CDR3 length equals 13 residues. The CDR3 sequence is CASSLDGGGGYTF.

The chain couples TRBV20-1 to TRBJ2-1. The CDR3 sequence is 15 residues long. Germline loops: CDR1 DFQATT, CDR2 SNEGSKA (reference sequence). The CDR3: CSASASRSKVAEQFF.

The chain uses TRBV24-1 and TRBJ2-6; TCRdb designates TRBD1, a call that cannot be tested without DNA. CDR3 length equals 15 residues. The germline V gene has CDR1 KGHDR and CDR2 SFDVKD. CDR3 region: CATGAGYSGANVLTF.

The CDR3 reads CASSLGWGNTNTEAFF. This chain joins TRBV3-1 and TRBJ1-1. The CDR3 has 16 residues. Germline V CDR1 and CDR2: LGHDT, YNNKEL (reference sequence).

The chain combines TRBV12-3 or TRBV12-4 with TRBJ1-4. The CDR3 is 13 residues long. CDR3 protein: CASTRMGGEKLFF.

CDR3 sequence: CASSRDRNSYNEQFF. The rearrangement links TRBV5-1 to TRBJ2-1; TCRdb's assignment of TRBD1 cannot be checked, as there is no DNA. This CDR3 has 15 residues. Per the germline V gene, CDR1 is SGHRS and CDR2 is YFSETQ.

This chain links TRBV19 with TRBJ1-1; TCRdb reports TRBD1, a call that lacks DNA to check it against. Germline V gene data show CDR1 as LNHDA and CDR2 as SQIVND (reference sequence). CDR3 length equals 14 residues. This CDR3 reads CASRAGQLNTEAFF. Looking up the rest from reference TRBV19 and TRBJ1-1 gives the full variable domain: DGGITQSPKYLFRKEGQNVTLSCEQNLNHDAMYWYRQDPGQGLRLIYYSQIVNDFQKGDIAEGYSVSREKKESFPLTVTSAQKNPTAFYLCASRAGQLNTEAFFGQGTRLTVV.

The chain employs TRBV29-1 and TRBJ2-3; no DNA is available, so the TRBD1 call from TCRdb remains unchecked. The CDR3 length is 12 residues. Germline assignment: CDR1 SQVTM and CDR2 ANQGSEA. Here the CDR3 reads CSVAAGGDTQYF.

The J gene is TRBJ2-1, the V gene TRBV7-6; the TCRdb call, TRBD2, lacks DNA for checking. The germline V gene encodes CDR1 SGHVS and CDR2 FNYEAQ. The CDR3 is made up of 16 amino acids. The CDR3 loop is CASSLAGLHSYNEQFF.

The gene calls are TRBV29-1 and TRBJ2-7; no DNA is available, so the TRBD1 call from TCRdb remains unchecked. This CDR3 is built from 15 residues. The germline CDR1 and CDR2 sequences are SQVTM and ANQGSEA. CDR3 protein: CSVAPLGERLDEQYF.

The chain joins TRBV6-2 or TRBV6-3 to TRBJ1-5; as DNA is missing, the TRBD1 call by TCRdb cannot be tested. Germline V gene lookup returns CDR1 MNHEY and CDR2 SVGEGT. CDR3 length: 17 residues. CDR3 sequence: CASSLRVTGSGNQPQHF.

V gene TRBV7-9 combines with J gene TRBJ2-3; the TRBD1 assignment by TCRdb is unverifiable without DNA. The germline CDR1 and CDR2 sequences are SEHNR and FQNEAQ (reference sequence). The CDR3 is 16 residues long. The CDR3 protein is CASSLEGTAGTDTQYF.

The chain links TRBV7-3 to TRBJ2-1; the TCRdb call, TRBD1, lacks DNA for checking. Germline values: CDR1 SGHTA, CDR2 FQGTGA. The length of the CDR3 is 12 residues. CDR3 sequence: CASSLPGSEQFF.

V usage is TRBV30 and J usage is TRBJ1-2. Germline CDR1 GTSNPN, CDR2 SVGIG (reference sequence). CDR3 length: 13 residues. CDR3 region: CAWSVRANYGYTF.

The V gene is TRBV5-1, the J gene TRBJ2-7; without DNA, the TCRdb call of TRBD2 cannot be checked. CDR1 is SGHRS, CDR2 YFSETQ, per germline. The CDR3 sequence is 16 residues long. The CDR3 loop is CASSPQGLTPVYEQYF.

This sequence joins TRBV4-3 and TRBJ2-1. The CDR3 has 15 residues. Germline lookup yields CDR1 LGHNA and CDR2 YSLEER. The CDR3: CASSQTGSVYNEQFF.

The genes are TRBV29-1 and TRBJ2-6. The germline V gene has CDR1 SQVTM and CDR2 ANQGSEA. The CDR3 loop spans 16 amino acids. The CDR3 reads CSVEGWVETGANVLTF.

This sequence joins TRBV20-1 and TRBJ2-1; TCRdb calls TRBD1, which cannot be checked without DNA. The length of the CDR3 is 14 residues. Germline V lookup: CDR1 DFQATT, CDR2 SNEGSKA (reference sequence). The CDR3 loop reads CSARVGDSYNEQFF.

The V call is TRBV6-5, the J call TRBJ1-4; TCRdb gives TRBD1 as the D gene, but with no DNA this cannot be confirmed. Germline CDR1 MNHEY, CDR2 SVGAGI. The CDR3 length is 14 residues. The CDR3 sequence is CASSLTGLNEKLFF.

This chain joins TRBV28 and TRBJ1-2. The germline gives CDR1 MDHEN, CDR2 SYDVKM. The CDR3 extends over 13 amino acids. This chain's CDR3 is CASRGSANYGYTF.

This chain links TRBV28 with TRBJ2-3; without DNA, the TCRdb call of TRBD1 cannot be checked. The CDR3 runs to 15 residues. Germline CDR1 is MDHEN and CDR2 is SYDVKM. The CDR3 region is CASSYWTGRGDTQYF.

The chain combines TRBV7-3 with TRBJ2-5; the TCRdb D gene call, TRBD1, has no DNA to confirm it. The CDR3 runs 16 residues. Per germline, CDR1 SGHTA and CDR2 FQGTGA. CDR3 residues: CASSLERGLISETQYF.

The chain employs TRBV20-1 and TRBJ2-1; as DNA is missing, the TRBD1 call by TCRdb cannot be tested. The CDR3 runs 12 residues. CDR1 and CDR2 (germline): DFQATT, SNEGSKA (reference sequence). The CDR3 sequence is CSASSKGNEQFF.